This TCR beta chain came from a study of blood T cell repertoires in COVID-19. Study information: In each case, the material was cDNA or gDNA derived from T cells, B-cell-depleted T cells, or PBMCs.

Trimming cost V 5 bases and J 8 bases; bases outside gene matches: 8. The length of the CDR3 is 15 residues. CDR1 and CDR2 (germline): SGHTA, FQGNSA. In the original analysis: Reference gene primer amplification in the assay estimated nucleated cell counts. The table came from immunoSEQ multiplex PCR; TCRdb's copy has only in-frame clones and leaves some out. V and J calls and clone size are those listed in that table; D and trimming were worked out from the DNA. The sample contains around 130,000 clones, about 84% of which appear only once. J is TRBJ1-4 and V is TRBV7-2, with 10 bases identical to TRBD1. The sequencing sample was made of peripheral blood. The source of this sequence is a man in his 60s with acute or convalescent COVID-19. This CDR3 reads CASSPDRGRLEKLFF. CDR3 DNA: TGTGCCAGCAGCCCAGACAGGGGGCGCTTGGAAAAACTGTTTTTT.